This T cell receptor (beta chain) was observed in a study of tumor-infiltrating lymphocytes in primary liver carcinoma. Study-level information: In every tissue type, samples returned a similar yield of roughly 3.5 to 8 million productive TCRbeta reads.

Regarding the study as a whole: Only about 7-25% of top clones appeared in all five tumor regions. A significantly higher top-250-clone fraction was found in tumors than in blood (p = 0.039).

With a constant-region primer, TCR beta cDNA was made from around 520 ng of total RNA. ARM-PCR was slightly modified, and three nested multiplex PCR rounds with it gave rise to the TCR beta libraries. Amplification in the first two PCR rounds was performed using TRBV1-TRBV30 forward primers and a C-beta reverse primer for approximately 10 cycles each. Via MiXCR, TCRdb re-called the multiplex PCR reads, giving one row per CDR3 protein. The repertoire consists of some 55,000 distinct CDR3 sequences, with about 73% occurring once and the leading ten covering about 25%. To note about this clonotype: Its cognate antigen is unknown.

This CDR3 has 15 amino acids. Looked up from germline, CDR1 is SGDLS and CDR2 is YYNGEE. Trimming cost V 4 bases and J 5 bases; bases outside gene matches: 12. For each extraction, RNA and DNA were obtained together from 20-30 mg of unsorted bulk tissue. Five separate regions were sampled from each tumor. Sample: liver tumor tissue from sampling region 2. The subset denotes: tumor region T2, inferior pole. The clonotype comes from a man aged 40-49 years with primary liver carcinoma and hepatitis B virus infection. The chain has TRBV9 and TRBJ2-7; 7 bases are a match to TRBD2. CDR3: CASSPGASGKHEQYF. The DNA for the CDR3 is TGTGCCAGCAGCCCTGGAGCTAGCGGTAAACACGAGCAGTACTTC. The variable domain in full, completed from reference TRBV9 and TRBJ2-7, reads DSGVTQTPKHLITATGQRVTLRCSPRSGDLSVYWYQQSLDQGLQFLIQYYNGEERAKGNILERFSAQQFPDLHSELNLSSLELGDSALYFCASSPGASGKHEQYFGPGTRLTVT.